The next 26 T cell receptor beta chains were all read from a single sample in a study of blood T cell repertoires in COVID-19. Profiled with immunoSEQ multiplex PCR; TCRdb holds only in-frame clones, not every one. In the table there are 150,000 to 200,000 clones, approximately 79% of which are singletons. The sample consisted of peripheral blood. The source of these receptors is a woman aged 80 or older with acute or convalescent COVID-19.

Written as DNA, the CDR3 is TGTGCCATCAGCCAGGCACGTGTGCAGTACTTC. Protein product: CAISQARVQYF. This chain joins TRBV10-3 and TRBJ2-7; D gene ambiguous. The V gene lost 6 bases and the J gene lost 9 bases, with 12 bases spanning the gap. Per germline, CDR1 ENHRY and CDR2 SYGVKD. This CDR3 is built from 11 residues.

This clone was counted once. This chain's CDR3 is CSVEGQFQETQYF. As DNA, the CDR3 is TGCAGCGTTGAAGGACAGTTCCAAGAGACCCAGTACTTC. The rearrangement links TRBV29-1 to TRBJ2-5; D is possibly TRBD1 (5 bases). The CDR3 covers 13 residues. The germline gives CDR1 SQVTM, CDR2 ANQGSEA. The V gene lost 1 base and the J gene lost 1 base, with 7 bases spanning the gap.

This clone has a handful of counts. The V and J genes are TRBV24-1 and TRBJ2-4, with D possibly TRBD2 on 6 matching bases. CDR3 length: 14 residues. V was clipped by 6 bases and J by 6 bases, with 14 bases between them. Germline V gives CDR1 KGHDR, CDR2 SFDVKD. CDR3 nucleotides: TGTGCCACCAGTACGGAGGGGAGAGGAAACATTCAGTACTTC. It translates to CATSTEGRGNIQYF.

The genes are TRBV6-5 and TRBJ2-6; TRBD1 matches at 7 bases. This CDR3 has 15 amino acids. The germline V gene has CDR1 MNHEY and CDR2 SVGAGI. The V and J ends lost 6 bases and 4 bases, in that order; junction bases with no gene match: 6. For the CDR3, the DNA is TGTGCCAGCAGGGATACAGGGGCCGGGGCCAACGTCCTGACTTTC. It specifies CASRDTGAGANVLTF.

The chain combines TRBV3-1 (or the pseudogene TRBV3-2) with TRBJ1-2; tentatively, D is TRBD1 (5 bases). There are 14 residues in the CDR3. Between the trimmed V and J ends, which lost 6 bases and 6 bases, there was a span of 17 bases. The germline V gene encodes CDR1 LGHDT and CDR2 YNNKEL (reference sequence). CDR3 nucleotide sequence: TGTGCCAGCAGTCCGGGACTTATAAGGGATGGCTACACCTTC. This translates into CASSPGLIRDGYTF.

DNA of the CDR3: TGTGCCAGCAGCCAAGGGCAGAGGGTAAAACTGTTTTTT. Protein: CASSQGQRVKLFF. The chain joins TRBV3-1 (or the pseudogene TRBV3-2) to TRBJ1-4; D not certain. The CDR3 covers 13 residues. Germline CDR1 LGHDT, CDR2 YNNKEL (reference sequence). V dropped 1 base and J dropped 10 bases, with 10 bases sitting between them.

This clone has just a few counts. J is TRBJ2-7 and V is TRBV6-5; D uncertain. With 7 bases removed from V and 2 bases from J, the gap between germline ends came to 9 bases. CDR3 length: 12 residues. Germline CDR1 MNHEY, CDR2 SVGAGI. The CDR3 sequence is CASTTTAYEQYF. DNA for the CDR3: TGTGCCAGCACCACTACCGCCTACGAGCAGTACTTC.

This chain links TRBV29-1 with TRBJ2-1, with 11 bases identical to TRBD1. V lost 6 bases, J lost 7 bases, and 8 bases stayed unmatched. In germline, CDR1 is SQVTM, CDR2 ANQGSEA. This CDR3 region has 14 residues. CDR3 bases: TGCAGCGTACAAGGACAGGGGGCTGAAAATGAGCAGTTCTTC. Its protein is CSVQGQGAENEQFF.

The chain links TRBV15 to TRBJ2-5; 9 bases line up with TRBD1. CDR1 and CDR2 from the germline V gene are LNHNV and YYDKDF (reference sequence). Trimming cost V 2 bases and J 5 bases; bases outside gene matches: 6. This CDR3 has 15 residues. This CDR3 reads CATSRYRGLQETQYF. The DNA of the CDR3 is TGTGCCACCAGCAGATACAGGGGGCTCCAGGAGACCCAGTACTTC.

The V gene is TRBV18, the J gene TRBJ1-2, with 7 bases aligning to TRBD1. V lost 8 bases to trimming and J lost 8 bases; unmatched junction nucleotides: 14. The germline CDR1 and CDR2 sequences are KGHSH and LQKENI. CDR3 size: 14 residues. CDR3 coding DNA: TGTGCCAGCACGGAATACGGGACAGACGGGGGCTACACCTTC. Translated, it gives CASTEYGTDGGYTF.

There are a few counts of this clone. The chain couples TRBV5-1 to TRBJ1-4; weak D call: TRBD1 (5 bases). The V gene's germline CDR1 is SGHRS and CDR2 YFSETQ. V gave up 4 bases and J gave up 6 bases, with 10 bases separating them. The CDR3 has 13 residues. The CDR3 nucleotides are TGCGCCAGCAGCAGGGGAGGTGATGAAAAACTGTTTTTT. It is translated as CASSRGGDEKLFF.

This chain connects TRBV11-2 to TRBJ2-1; D might be TRBD2 (5 bases). The V gene's germline CDR1 is SGHAT and CDR2 FQNNGV. Trimming stripped 5 bases from V and 0 bases from J, with 11 bases between. The CDR3 length is 15 residues. CDR3 nucleotides: TGTGCCAGCAGCCGTCGAGGGAGCTCCTACAATGAGCAGTTCTTC. Translated: CASSRRGSSYNEQFF.

The chain has TRBV7-2 and TRBJ1-5; D call uncertain. V gave up 5 bases and J gave up 0 bases, with 14 bases separating them. CDR1 is SGHTA, CDR2 FQGNSA, per germline. The CDR3 covers 16 residues. CDR3 sequence (DNA): TGTGCCAGCAGCCAATGGGCAGACTATAGCAATCAGCCCCAGCATTTT. Protein sequence: CASSQWADYSNQPQHF.

The V and J genes are TRBV5-1 and TRBJ2-3, with TRBD1 matching 9 bases. The germline gives CDR1 SGHRS, CDR2 YFSETQ. The CDR3 extends over 14 amino acids. V gave up 3 bases and J gave up 3 bases; unmatched junction bases: 2. The CDR3: CASSSGTGTDTQYF. The CDR3 DNA reads TGCGCCAGCAGCTCCGGGACAGGGACAGATACGCAGTATTTT.

The chain carries TRBV5-1 and TRBJ1-4; a weak D match, TRBD1 (6 bases). The V end was cut by 7 bases, the J end by 7 bases, with 14 bases between. Germline CDR1 is SGHRS and CDR2 is YFSETQ. The CDR3 contains 13 residues. The CDR3 reads CASRQEGGEKLFF. DNA for the CDR3: TGCGCCAGCCGACAGGAAGGTGGTGAAAAACTGTTTTTT.

V and J are TRBV4-1 and TRBJ1-5; tentatively, D is TRBD1 (5 bases). Trimming stripped 0 bases from V and 11 bases from J, with 17 bases between. From germline, CDR1 is MGHRA and CDR2 YSYEKL. This CDR3 has 15 amino acids. Here the CDR3 DNA reads TGCGCCAGCAGCCAAGAGCGCCGCGGGGGTTCGGCCCAGCATTTT. Protein product: CASSQERRGGSAQHF.

For this clone: This sample also contains other DNA sequences that code for the same CDR3. J is TRBJ2-2 and V is TRBV9; no reliable D call. Trimming took 0 bases from V and 3 from J, leaving 6 bases between them. Germline loops: CDR1 SGDLS, CDR2 YYNGEE. The CDR3 runs to 14 residues. CDR3 sequence reads: CASSVDSYTGELFF. The CDR3 region has the DNA TGTGCCAGCAGCGTAGACTCATACACCGGGGAGCTGTTTTTT.

V gene TRBV4-3 combines with J gene TRBJ2-1; the match to TRBD2 covers 7 bases. The CDR3 is 15 residues long. The germline V gene has CDR1 LGHNA and CDR2 YSLEER. J gave up 4 bases and V 0 bases, and 3 bases lay outside the gene matches. CDR3 DNA: TGCGCCAGCAGCCAAGAAGCGCGGGGGTACAATGAGCAGTTCTTC. Translated, it gives CASSQEARGYNEQFF.

The chain has TRBV14 and TRBJ1-6; the match to TRBD1 covers 9 bases. The junction had 2 bases not matched to a gene; V was cut back by 2 bases and J by 6 bases. The CDR3 is made up of 15 amino acids. Germline values: CDR1 SGHDN, CDR2 FVKESK. The DNA of the CDR3 is TGTGCCAGCAGCCAATGGGACAGGGTTAATTCACCCCTCCACTTT. Its protein product is CASSQWDRVNSPLHF.

This chain uses TRBV5-4 with TRBJ1-1, with a weak D call TRBD1 (6 bases). The V and J ends lost 4 bases and 2 bases respectively, with 15 bases between them. The germline V gene has CDR1 SGHNT and CDR2 YYREEE (reference sequence). The CDR3 runs to 15 residues. The CDR3 is CASSPHGQLNTEAFF. CDR3 DNA: TGTGCCAGCAGCCCGCACGGACAGCTCAACACTGAAGCTTTCTTT.

The V gene is TRBV5-4, the J gene TRBJ2-1; 8 bases align to TRBD2. This CDR3 has 16 residues. The germline gives CDR1 SGHNT, CDR2 YYREEE (reference sequence). V dropped 3 bases and J dropped 2; count of bases not matched to a gene: 7. As DNA, the CDR3 is TGTGCCAGCAGCTCCCGCGGGACTAGACCCTACAATGAGCAGTTCTTC. Translating it yields CASSSRGTRPYNEQFF.

The chain uses TRBV27 and TRBJ2-1, with 9 bases matching TRBD2. V lost 6 bases to trimming and J lost 14 bases; unmatched junction nucleotides: 8. This CDR3 spans 12 amino acids. Germline lookup yields CDR1 MNHEY and CDR2 SMNVEV (reference sequence). The CDR3 DNA reads TGTGCCAGCAGGATGCTGGGACTAGCAGAGTTCTTC. This codes for CASRMLGLAEFF.

This clone turned up a few times. The gene calls are TRBV7-6 and TRBJ1-4; D is ambiguous. Germline V gene data show CDR1 as SGHVS and CDR2 as FNYEAQ. V lost 5 bases and J 4 bases, leaving 14 bases between the germline ends. The CDR3 is 15 amino acids. CDR3 DNA sequence: TGTGCCAGCAGCAATAGCCGTTCGTATAATGAAAAACTGTTTTTT. Its protein is CASSNSRSYNEKLFF.

This clone was detected only once. The V call is TRBV6-6, the J call TRBJ2-3, with D hard to call. The CDR3 totals 13 residues. CDR1 is MNHNY, CDR2 SVGAGI, per germline (reference sequence). Trimming took off 8 bases at V and 3 bases at J, with 12 bases between the two ends. The CDR3 loop is CASAEIPTDTQYF. CDR3 coding DNA: TGTGCCAGCGCGGAAATACCAACAGATACGCAGTATTTT.

This chain links TRBV19 with TRBJ2-7, with D possibly matching TRBD1 (6 bases). CDR1 and CDR2 from the germline V gene are LNHDA and SQIVND (reference sequence). This CDR3 has 12 amino acids. With 5 bases removed from V and 5 bases from J, the gap between germline ends came to 10 bases. CDR3 sequence (DNA): TGTGCCAGTAGTCAGGGGTCCGACGAGCAGTACTTC. This gives the protein CASSQGSDEQYF.

The chain employs TRBV7-3 and TRBJ2-3, with TRBD2 matching over 10 bases. The V segment lost 5 bases and the J segment 8 bases; nucleotides outside the gene matches: 7. Germline values: CDR1 SGHTA, CDR2 FQGTGA. This CDR3 has 14 residues. CDR3 in DNA: TGTGCCAGCAGCCCGGGACTAGCGCACGCTACGCAGTATTTT. The encoded protein is CASSPGLAHATQYF.